Below are 20 T cell receptor beta chains sequenced from a single sample in a study of OX40 agonist ivuxolimab in advanced cancers. Method: immunoSEQ multiplex PCR; TCRdb's copy keeps in-frame clones and lacks some. The table includes tens of thousands of clones, roughly 90% detected once. The specimen comprised CD4+ or CD8+ T cells sorted from blood, sampled in a trial of the OX40 agonist ivuxolimab. The receptors come from an adult with an advanced solid tumor such as melanoma, head and neck, liver or kidney cancer.

The chain employs TRBV5-8 and TRBJ2-3, with D tentatively TRBD2 (5 bases). Between the trimmed V and J ends, which lost 1 base and 4 bases, there was a span of 10 bases. CDR1 is SGHTS, CDR2 YDEGEE, per germline. The CDR3 has 14 amino acids. The DNA of the CDR3 is TGTGCCAGCAGCTTGAATTGGGGAGCAGATACGCAGTATTTT. Protein product: CASSLNWGADTQYF.

This clone was observed a few times. The chain carries TRBV28 and TRBJ2-1, with D possibly matching TRBD1 (6 bases). Trimming pared 6 bases from V and 0 bases from J, leaving 12 bases between. CDR3 length equals 15 residues. Germline V gene sequence: CDR1 MDHEN, CDR2 SYDVKM. Here the CDR3 reads CASREDSSSYNEQFF. The CDR3 DNA reads as TGTGCCAGCAGGGAGGACAGTAGCTCCTACAATGAGCAGTTCTTC.

The chain employs TRBV14 and TRBJ2-4; the D is unclear. Germline V lookup: CDR1 SGHDN, CDR2 FVKESK. The CDR3 runs 14 residues. Trimming cost V 1 base and J 0 bases, with 4 bases left between them. The CDR3 nucleotides are TGTGCCAGCAGCCAAGGGGGAGCCAAAAACATTCAGTACTTC. This codes for CASSQGGAKNIQYF.

A remark on this clone: The sample carries other DNA sequences with the same CDR3. The chain links TRBV7-9 to TRBJ2-3; no reliable D call. This CDR3 comprises 12 residues. The V gene lost 4 bases and the J gene lost 3 bases, with 5 bases spanning the gap. The germline V gene encodes CDR1 SEHNR and CDR2 FQNEAQ (reference sequence). The CDR3 bases are TGTGCCAGCAGCTCCCTGACAGATACGCAGTATTTT. Translating gives CASSSLTDTQYF.

This sequence joins TRBV27 and TRBJ2-7, with D hard to call. V was shortened by 4 bases and J by 3 bases, with 10 bases between the two germline ends. Per the germline V gene, CDR1 is MNHEY and CDR2 is SMNVEV (reference sequence). The CDR3 has 13 residues. This CDR3 is CASSYRADYEQYF. CDR3 DNA sequence: TGTGCCAGCAGTTATCGGGCAGACTACGAGCAGTACTTC.

This clone was counted only a few times. J is TRBJ2-2 and V is TRBV6-5; TRBD1 matches 12 bases. After removal of 4 bases from V and 6 bases from J, the junction contained 3 bases not matched to a gene. The CDR3 is 15 residues long. Germline CDR1 is MNHEY and CDR2 is SVGAGI. CDR3 residues: CASSSGTGGSGELFF. The DNA for the CDR3 is TGTGCCAGCAGTTCCGGGACAGGGGGCTCCGGGGAGCTGTTTTTT.

In this sample, this clone turned up once. The rearrangement links TRBV5-8 to TRBJ2-7; either TRBD1 or TRBD2 may supply D (5 bases each). CDR1 and CDR2 from the germline V gene are SGHTS and YDEGEE. The V end was cut by 3 bases, the J end by 4 bases, with 11 bases between. This CDR3 has 13 residues. The CDR3 DNA reads as TGTGCCAGCAGCTCCCGGGACGGTTACGAGCAGTACTTC. Amino acid sequence: CASSSRDGYEQYF.

This chain uses TRBV5-4 with TRBJ1-4; perhaps TRBD1 as D (5 bases). CDR3 length equals 14 residues. V was cut by 4 bases and J by 7 bases, with 14 bases left in between. Germline CDR1 and CDR2: SGHNT and YYREEE (reference sequence). CDR3 coding DNA: TGTGCCAGCAGCGCGCGGGGGGTCGGTGAAAAACTGTTTTTT. It yields the protein CASSARGVGEKLFF.

The V and J genes are TRBV14 and TRBJ2-1; 13 bases map to TRBD2. Germline CDR1 reads SGHDN; CDR2 reads FVKESK. The CDR3 spans 13 residues. V trimming: 1 base; J trimming: 13 bases; junction bases outside the gene matches: 1. The CDR3 spells CASSQGLAGGQFF. Here the CDR3 DNA reads TGTGCCAGCAGCCAAGGACTAGCGGGAGGTCAGTTCTTC.

The chain combines TRBV27 with TRBJ1-5; no definite D call. CDR1 is MNHEY, CDR2 SMNVEV, per germline (reference sequence). The CDR3 is made up of 14 amino acids. Trimming left V 3 bases short and J 9 bases short, with 15 bases between. As DNA, the CDR3 is TGTGCCAGCAGTTTCGGAAGTCCGGCATGGCCCCAGCATTTT. Encoded protein: CASSFGSPAWPQHF.

The genes are TRBV19 and TRBJ2-7; 9 bases map to TRBD2. V lost 1 base, J lost 3 bases, and 4 bases stayed unmatched. CDR1 is LNHDA, CDR2 SQIVND, per germline (reference sequence). The CDR3 totals 15 residues. CDR3 nucleotide sequence: TGTGCCAGTAGTATAGGCGGGGGGGCAGGCTACGAGCAGTACTTC. It translates to CASSIGGGAGYEQYF.

The J gene is TRBJ2-1, the V gene TRBV11-2; D is perhaps TRBD2 (6 bases). The germline CDR1 and CDR2 sequences are SGHAT and FQNNGV. The CDR3 loop spans 14 amino acids. Between the trimmed V and J ends, which lost 1 base and 2 bases, there was a span of 6 bases. DNA for the CDR3: TGTGCCAGCAGCTTAGGCGGGACCTACAATGAGCAGTTCTTC. Translating it yields CASSLGGTYNEQFF.

This chain links TRBV15 with TRBJ2-1; 10 bases map to TRBD2. The CDR3 consists of 16 residues. CDR1 is LNHNV, CDR2 YYDKDF, per germline (reference sequence). The V segment lost 6 bases and the J segment 4 bases; nucleotides outside the gene matches: 9. CDR3 coding DNA: TGTGCCACCAGTCGTATGAGCGGGGGGGTATACAATGAGCAGTTCTTC. It encodes CATSRMSGGVYNEQFF.

This clone is medium-sized within its sample. The chain employs TRBV4-1 and TRBJ2-2, with 10 bases aligning to TRBD1. Germline assignment: CDR1 MGHRA and CDR2 YSYEKL. CDR3 size: 15 residues. J gave up 3 bases and V 4 bases, and 2 bases lay outside the gene matches. This CDR3 is CASSLGTGDTGELFF. The CDR3 nucleotides read TGCGCCAGCAGCCTTGGGACAGGGGACACCGGGGAGCTGTTTTTT.

This clone was recorded a few times. The chain joins TRBV7-9 to TRBJ2-1; either TRBD1 or TRBD2 may supply D (5 bases each). The CDR3 loop spans 15 amino acids. Trimming removed 7 bases from V and 6 bases from J, with 19 bases in between. In germline, CDR1 is SEHNR, CDR2 FQNEAQ (reference sequence). CDR3 region: CASNNGAGSRNEQFF. In nucleotides, the CDR3 is TGTGCCAGCAACAACGGGGCGGGTTCCCGCAATGAGCAGTTCTTC.

This clone appeared a single time. The J gene is TRBJ2-1, the V gene TRBV6-5; 8 positions agree with TRBD2. Trimming cost V 7 bases and J 0 bases; bases outside gene matches: 5. Germline CDR1 reads MNHEY; CDR2 reads SVGAGI. The CDR3 has 15 residues. CDR3 sequence (DNA): TGTGCCAGCAAGTTAGCGGGGAGCTCCTACAATGAGCAGTTCTTC. Its protein product is CASKLAGSSYNEQFF.

The rearrangement uses TRBV19 and TRBJ2-3; a weak D match, TRBD2 (7 bases). Germline loops: CDR1 LNHDA, CDR2 SQIVND (reference sequence). The length of the CDR3 is 17 residues. Trimming removed 1 base at V and 5 bases at J, with 19 bases between. Here the CDR3 DNA reads TGTGCCAGTAGTATAGCGTCGGGGGGCGCCTTAGGAGATACGCAGTATTTT. Translating it yields CASSIASGGALGDTQYF.

The V call is TRBV9, the J call TRBJ2-2, with D unclear. The germline CDR1 and CDR2 sequences are SGDLS and YYNGEE. The CDR3 totals 14 residues. With 0 bases removed from V and 0 bases from J, the gap between germline ends came to 3 bases. The CDR3 sequence: CASSVDTNTGELFF. Here the CDR3 DNA reads TGTGCCAGCAGCGTAGACACGAACACCGGGGAGCTGTTTTTT.

V and J are TRBV5-1 and TRBJ2-3; D is unresolved. This CDR3 has 15 residues. V lost 4 bases and J lost 1, with 13 bases in between. Looked up from germline, CDR1 is SGHRS and CDR2 is YFSETQ. The chain's CDR3 is CASSPWSVGTDTQYF. DNA for the CDR3: TGCGCCAGCAGCCCCTGGTCGGTAGGCACAGATACGCAGTATTTT. Full variable domain (missing parts from reference TRBV5-1 and TRBJ2-3): KAGVTQTPRYLIKTRGQQVTLSCSPISGHRSVSWYQQTPGQGLQFLFEYFSETQRNKGNFPGRFSGRQFSNSRSEMNVSTLELGDSALYLCASSPWSVGTDTQYFGPGTRLTVL.

The chain joins TRBV27 to TRBJ1-6, with D uncertain. The CDR3 is 14 amino acids. In germline, CDR1 is MNHEY, CDR2 SMNVEV (reference sequence). V gave up 8 bases and J gave up 11 bases, with 19 bases separating them. The DNA for the CDR3 is TGTGCCAGCCAGGACTTGGTGGGTTTAGCACCCCTCCACTTT. Its translation is CASQDLVGLAPLHF.